These 3 T cell receptor beta chains came from one sample sequenced in a study of Tregs in tolerant kidney transplant recipients. The repertoire was sequenced with immunoSEQ multiplex PCR; TCRdb's copy has only in-frame clones and lacks some. The data show approximately 90,000 clones, with approximately 94% seen just once and around 1.6% held by the top ten. Recipients received nonmyeloablative bone marrow transplants from related graft donors, with transient mixed chimerism. The sample here was CD4+ T cells from blood (PBMCs), taken 12 months after the transplant. The receptors derive from a human patient who received a combined kidney and bone marrow transplant. T cells may partly derive from the graft donor.

The J gene is TRBJ2-2, the V gene TRBV19; 7 bases match TRBD2. Trimming at V came to 7 bases and at J to 5 bases, leaving 10 bases not matched to a gene. The CDR3 contains 15 residues. Germline V gene data show CDR1 as LNHDA and CDR2 as SQIVND (reference sequence). The CDR3 nucleotides read TGTGCCAGTACTCTGGCGGGAGTTTGGACCGGGGAGCTGTTTTTT. Amino acid sequence: CASTLAGVWTGELFF.

The chain has TRBV11-3 and TRBJ2-1, with D possibly TRBD2 on 5 matching bases. CDR1 is SGHNT and CDR2 is YENEEA in the germline V gene. The CDR3 runs to 15 residues. Trimming removed 3 bases at V and 0 bases at J, with 9 bases between. The CDR3, as DNA: TGTGCCAGCAGCTTTCAGCGGTCCTCCTACAATGAGCAGTTCTTC. Translated: CASSFQRSSYNEQFF.

V is TRBV7-2 and J is TRBJ2-1; 11 nucleotides line up with TRBD2. The CDR3 contains 18 residues. Germline CDR1 reads SGHTA; CDR2 reads FQGNSA. J lost 0 bases, V lost 1 base, and 5 bases had no gene match. Here the CDR3 reads CASSLEEGLADSYNEQFF. CDR3 coding DNA: TGTGCCAGCAGCTTAGAAGAGGGACTAGCGGACTCCTACAATGAGCAGTTCTTC.